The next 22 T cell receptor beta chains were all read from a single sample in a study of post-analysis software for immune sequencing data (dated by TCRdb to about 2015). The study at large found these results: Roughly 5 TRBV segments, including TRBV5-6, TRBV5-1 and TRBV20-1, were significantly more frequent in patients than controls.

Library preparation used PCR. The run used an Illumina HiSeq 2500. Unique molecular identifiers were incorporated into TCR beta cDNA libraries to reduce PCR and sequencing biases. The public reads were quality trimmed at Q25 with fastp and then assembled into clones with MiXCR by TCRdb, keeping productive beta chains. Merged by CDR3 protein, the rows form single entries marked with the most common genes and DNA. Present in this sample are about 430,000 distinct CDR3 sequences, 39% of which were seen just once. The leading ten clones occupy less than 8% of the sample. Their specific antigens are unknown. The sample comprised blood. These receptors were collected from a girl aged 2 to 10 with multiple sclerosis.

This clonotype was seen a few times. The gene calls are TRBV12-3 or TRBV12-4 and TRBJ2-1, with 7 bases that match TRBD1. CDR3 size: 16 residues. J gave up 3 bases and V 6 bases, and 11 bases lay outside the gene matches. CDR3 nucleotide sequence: TGTGCCAGCAGCACCGGCACAGGGGCCTTCTACAATGAGCAGTTCTTC. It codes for CASSTGTGAFYNEQFF.

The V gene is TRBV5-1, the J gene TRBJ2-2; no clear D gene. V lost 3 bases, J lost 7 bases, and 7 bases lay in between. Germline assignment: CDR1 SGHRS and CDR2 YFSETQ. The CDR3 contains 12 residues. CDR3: CASSYRDGELFF. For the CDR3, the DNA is TGCGCCAGCAGCTACCGTGACGGGGAGCTGTTTTTT.

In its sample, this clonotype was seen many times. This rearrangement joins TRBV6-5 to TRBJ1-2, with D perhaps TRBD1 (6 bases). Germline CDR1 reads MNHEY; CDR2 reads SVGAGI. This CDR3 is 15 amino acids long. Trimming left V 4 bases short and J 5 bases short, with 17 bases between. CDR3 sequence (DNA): TGTGCCAGCAGTTCCCCGGTCGGCAGGGGATATGGCTACACCTTC. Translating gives CASSSPVGRGYGYTF.

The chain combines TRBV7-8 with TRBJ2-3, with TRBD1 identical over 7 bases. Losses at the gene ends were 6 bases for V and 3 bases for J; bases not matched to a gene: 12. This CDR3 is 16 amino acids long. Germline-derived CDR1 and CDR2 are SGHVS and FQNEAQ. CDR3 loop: CASSSKVTGDTDTQYF. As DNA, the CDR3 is TGTGCCAGCAGTTCTAAGGTCACAGGGGATACAGATACGCAGTATTTT.

The CDR3 protein is CASSTRRTDTQYF. CDR3 in DNA: TGTGCCTCCTCGACCCGGCGGACAGATACGCAGTATTTT. The chain joins TRBV30 to TRBJ2-3; D is undetermined. This CDR3 is 13 amino acids long. V was shortened by 7 bases and J by 3 bases, with 14 bases between the two germline ends. Germline assignment: CDR1 GTSNPN and CDR2 SVGIG (reference sequence).

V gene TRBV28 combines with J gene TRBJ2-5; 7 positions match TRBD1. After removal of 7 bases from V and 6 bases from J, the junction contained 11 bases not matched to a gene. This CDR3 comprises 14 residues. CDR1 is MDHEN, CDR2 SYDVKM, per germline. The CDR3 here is CASTEQGFRQTQYF. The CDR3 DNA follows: TGTGCCAGCACGGAACAGGGGTTTCGGCAGACCCAGTACTTC.

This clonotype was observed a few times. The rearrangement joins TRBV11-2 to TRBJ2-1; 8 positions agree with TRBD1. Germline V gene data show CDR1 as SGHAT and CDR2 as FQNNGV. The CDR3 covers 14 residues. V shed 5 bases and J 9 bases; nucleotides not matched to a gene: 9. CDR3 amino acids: CASSPGQGRAEQFF. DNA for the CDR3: TGTGCCAGCAGCCCAGGACAGGGACGGGCTGAGCAGTTCTTC.

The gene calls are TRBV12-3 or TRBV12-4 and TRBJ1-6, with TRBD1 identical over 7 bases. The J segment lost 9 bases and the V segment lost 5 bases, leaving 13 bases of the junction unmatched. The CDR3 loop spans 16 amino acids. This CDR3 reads CASSIGQVALGSPLHF. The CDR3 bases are TGTGCCAGCAGTATCGGACAGGTTGCCTTGGGTTCACCCCTCCACTTT.

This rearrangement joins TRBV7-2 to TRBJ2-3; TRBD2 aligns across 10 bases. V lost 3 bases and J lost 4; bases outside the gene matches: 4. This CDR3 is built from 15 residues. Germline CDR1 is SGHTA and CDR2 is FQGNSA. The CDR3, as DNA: TGTGCCAGCAGCTTTTTAGCGGGAGGTTCAGATACGCAGTATTTT. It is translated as CASSFLAGGSDTQYF. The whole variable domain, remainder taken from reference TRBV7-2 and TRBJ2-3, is GAGVSQSPSNKVTEKGKDVELRCDPISGHTALYWYRQSLGQGLEFLIYFQGNSAPDKSGLPSDRFSAERTGGSVSTLTIQRTQQEDSAVYLCASSFLAGGSDTQYFGPGTRLTVL.

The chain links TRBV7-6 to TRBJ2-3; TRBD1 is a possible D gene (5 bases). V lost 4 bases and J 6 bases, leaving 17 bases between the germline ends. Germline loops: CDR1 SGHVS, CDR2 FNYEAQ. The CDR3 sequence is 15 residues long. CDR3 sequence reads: CASSSHSGGADTQYF. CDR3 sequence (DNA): TGTGCCAGCAGCTCGCATAGTGGTGGGGCTGATACGCAGTATTTT.

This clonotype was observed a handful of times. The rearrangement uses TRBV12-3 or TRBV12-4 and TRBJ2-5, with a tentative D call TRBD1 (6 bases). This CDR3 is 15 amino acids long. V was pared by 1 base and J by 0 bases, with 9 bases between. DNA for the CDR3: TGTGCCAGCAGTTTAGGGCCAGGGGACCAAGAGACCCAGTACTTC. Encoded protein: CASSLGPGDQETQYF.

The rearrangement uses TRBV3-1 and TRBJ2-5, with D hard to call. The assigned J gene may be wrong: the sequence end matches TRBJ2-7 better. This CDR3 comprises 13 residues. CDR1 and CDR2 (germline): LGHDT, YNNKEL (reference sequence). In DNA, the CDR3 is TGTGCCAGCAGCCAACTACGCTCCTACGAGCAGTACTTC. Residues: CASSQLRSYEQYF.

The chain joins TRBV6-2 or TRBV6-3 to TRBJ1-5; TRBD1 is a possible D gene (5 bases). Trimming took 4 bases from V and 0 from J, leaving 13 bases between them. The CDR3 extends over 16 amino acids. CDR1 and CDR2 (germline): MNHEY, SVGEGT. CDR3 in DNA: TGTGCCAGCAGTTTCTTTACAGGTTATAGCAATCAGCCCCAGCATTTT. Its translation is CASSFFTGYSNQPQHF.

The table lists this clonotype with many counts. CDR3 coding DNA: TGCAGTGCTAACGGATTGTGGGACACCCAGTACTTC. Amino acids: CSANGLWDTQYF. This chain connects TRBV20-1 to TRBJ2-5; D tentatively reads TRBD1 or TRBD2 (5 bases each). The germline gives CDR1 DFQATT, CDR2 SNEGSKA (reference sequence). The CDR3 contains 12 residues. V shed 4 bases and J shed 8 bases, with 14 bases lying between them.

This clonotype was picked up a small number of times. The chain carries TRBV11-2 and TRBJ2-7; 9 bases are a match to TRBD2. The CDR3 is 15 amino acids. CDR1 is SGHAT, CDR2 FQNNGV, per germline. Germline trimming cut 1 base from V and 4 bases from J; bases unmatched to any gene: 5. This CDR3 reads CASSLAGLAMYEQYF. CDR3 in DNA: TGTGCCAGCAGCTTAGCGGGACTAGCTATGTACGAGCAGTACTTC.

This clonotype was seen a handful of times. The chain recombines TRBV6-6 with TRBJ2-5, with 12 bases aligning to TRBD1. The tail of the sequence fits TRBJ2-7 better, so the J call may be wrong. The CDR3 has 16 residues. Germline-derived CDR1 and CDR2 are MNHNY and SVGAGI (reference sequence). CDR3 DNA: TGTGCCAGCAGTCATCCAGGGACAGGGGGCCAAGGCGAGCAGTACTTC. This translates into CASSHPGTGGQGEQYF.

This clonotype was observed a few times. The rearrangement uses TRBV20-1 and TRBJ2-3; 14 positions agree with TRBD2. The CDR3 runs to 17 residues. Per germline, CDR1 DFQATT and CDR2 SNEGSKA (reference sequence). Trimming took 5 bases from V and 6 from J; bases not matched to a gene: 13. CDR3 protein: CSASPTSGGAQRDTQYF. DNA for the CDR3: TGCAGTGCTTCCCCGACTAGCGGGGGGGCTCAGCGGGATACGCAGTATTTT.

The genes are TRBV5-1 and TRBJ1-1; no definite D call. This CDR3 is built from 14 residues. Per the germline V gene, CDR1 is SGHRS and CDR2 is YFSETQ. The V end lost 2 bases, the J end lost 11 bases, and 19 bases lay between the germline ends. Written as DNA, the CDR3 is TGCGCCAGCAGCTTCTTCAGCGGTCTCGGGTCGGCTTTCTTT. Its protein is CASSFFSGLGSAFF.

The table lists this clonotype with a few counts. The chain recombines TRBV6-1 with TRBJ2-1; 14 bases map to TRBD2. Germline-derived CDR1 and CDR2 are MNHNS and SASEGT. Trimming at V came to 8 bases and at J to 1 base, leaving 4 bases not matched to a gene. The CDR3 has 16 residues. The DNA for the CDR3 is TGTGCCAGCTGGACTAGCGGGAGGACATCCTACAATGAGCAGTTCTTC. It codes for CASWTSGRTSYNEQFF.

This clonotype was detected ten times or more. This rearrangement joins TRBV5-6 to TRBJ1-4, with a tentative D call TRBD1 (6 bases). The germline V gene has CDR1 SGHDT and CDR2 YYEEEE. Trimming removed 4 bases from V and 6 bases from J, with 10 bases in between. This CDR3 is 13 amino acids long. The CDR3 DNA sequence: TGTGCCAGCAGCCCAGGGGCGTATGAAAAACTGTTTTTT. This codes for CASSPGAYEKLFF.

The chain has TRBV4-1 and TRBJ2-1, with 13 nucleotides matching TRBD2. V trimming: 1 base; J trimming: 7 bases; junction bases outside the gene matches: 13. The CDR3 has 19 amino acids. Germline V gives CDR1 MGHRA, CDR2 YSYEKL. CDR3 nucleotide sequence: TGCGCCAGCAGCCAAGGACTAGCGGGGGGCCCCCGTTCGGGAAATGAGCAGTTCTTC. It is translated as CASSQGLAGGPRSGNEQFF.

DNA for the CDR3: TGTGCCATCAGTGAGGGACGCACGAAAGAGACCCAGTACTTC. Its protein product is CAISEGRTKETQYF. V and J are TRBV10-3 and TRBJ2-5; no clear D gene. Germline CDR1 ENHRY, CDR2 SYGVKD. With 2 bases removed from V and 3 bases from J, the gap between germline ends came to 10 bases. The CDR3 covers 14 residues.